The rows below give T cell receptor beta chains drawn from one sample of a study of blood T cell repertoires in COVID-19. Method: immunoSEQ multiplex PCR; TCRdb's copy keeps in-frame clones and lacks some. This sample has around 170,000 clones; roughly nine tenths occur once, and the top ten carry roughly 7%. Material for sequencing was PBMCs or T cells enriched from blood (not recorded which). Receptor source: a woman in her 50s who had recovered from COVID-19. CDR3s leave out the opening cysteine and the closing phenylalanine or tryptophan. The order of the fields is V gene, J gene, D gene, CDR3 protein. A D gene is named only where the DNA matches it firmly.

>TRBV29-1|TRBJ2-5|TRBD1
SVGQGAVETQY
>TRBV3-1/TRBV3-2|TRBJ1-5|TRBD1
ASSLQGADQPQH
>TRBV6-5|TRBJ1-3|-
ASSRILSSGNTIY
>TRBV7-9|TRBJ2-6|TRBD1
ASSTEAGQEPSGANVLT
>TRBV2|TRBJ2-2|-
ASTWGLTPNTGELF
>TRBV5-1|TRBJ2-7|TRBD2
ASSLGGGRTYEQY
>TRBV27|TRBJ2-2|-
ASSHTNTGELF
>TRBV28|TRBJ2-7|TRBD1
ASRGPGQGSYEQY
>TRBV2|TRBJ2-3|TRBD2
ASIPRGAGGPRDTQY
>TRBV5-1|TRBJ2-5|-
ASSPQGYQETQY
>TRBV28|TRBJ2-7|-
ASSFKPYEQY
>TRBV20-1|TRBJ1-4|-
SARAGEKLF
>TRBV15|TRBJ2-1|TRBD2
ATSRGAGGLAGGKVGNEQF
>TRBV28|TRBJ2-1|-
ASSLFRDEQF
>TRBV2|TRBJ2-1|TRBD2
ASNPGLAGVNEQF
>TRBV11-3|TRBJ2-6|TRBD1
ASSPGQGAGGANVLT
>TRBV21-1|TRBJ2-7|-
ASSKEGTTIRRYEQY
>TRBV2|TRBJ1-1|TRBD1
ASRYRGMNTEAF
>TRBV28|TRBJ2-1|TRBD1
ASSRDRGFGNEQF
>TRBV11-3|TRBJ2-3|TRBD1
ASSLGTGETDTQY
>TRBV19|TRBJ2-1|TRBD2
ASSMSTSGTEQF
>TRBV18|TRBJ1-5|-
ASSPSPLRSNQPQH
>TRBV5-1|TRBJ1-4|-
ASSSTGRNEKLF